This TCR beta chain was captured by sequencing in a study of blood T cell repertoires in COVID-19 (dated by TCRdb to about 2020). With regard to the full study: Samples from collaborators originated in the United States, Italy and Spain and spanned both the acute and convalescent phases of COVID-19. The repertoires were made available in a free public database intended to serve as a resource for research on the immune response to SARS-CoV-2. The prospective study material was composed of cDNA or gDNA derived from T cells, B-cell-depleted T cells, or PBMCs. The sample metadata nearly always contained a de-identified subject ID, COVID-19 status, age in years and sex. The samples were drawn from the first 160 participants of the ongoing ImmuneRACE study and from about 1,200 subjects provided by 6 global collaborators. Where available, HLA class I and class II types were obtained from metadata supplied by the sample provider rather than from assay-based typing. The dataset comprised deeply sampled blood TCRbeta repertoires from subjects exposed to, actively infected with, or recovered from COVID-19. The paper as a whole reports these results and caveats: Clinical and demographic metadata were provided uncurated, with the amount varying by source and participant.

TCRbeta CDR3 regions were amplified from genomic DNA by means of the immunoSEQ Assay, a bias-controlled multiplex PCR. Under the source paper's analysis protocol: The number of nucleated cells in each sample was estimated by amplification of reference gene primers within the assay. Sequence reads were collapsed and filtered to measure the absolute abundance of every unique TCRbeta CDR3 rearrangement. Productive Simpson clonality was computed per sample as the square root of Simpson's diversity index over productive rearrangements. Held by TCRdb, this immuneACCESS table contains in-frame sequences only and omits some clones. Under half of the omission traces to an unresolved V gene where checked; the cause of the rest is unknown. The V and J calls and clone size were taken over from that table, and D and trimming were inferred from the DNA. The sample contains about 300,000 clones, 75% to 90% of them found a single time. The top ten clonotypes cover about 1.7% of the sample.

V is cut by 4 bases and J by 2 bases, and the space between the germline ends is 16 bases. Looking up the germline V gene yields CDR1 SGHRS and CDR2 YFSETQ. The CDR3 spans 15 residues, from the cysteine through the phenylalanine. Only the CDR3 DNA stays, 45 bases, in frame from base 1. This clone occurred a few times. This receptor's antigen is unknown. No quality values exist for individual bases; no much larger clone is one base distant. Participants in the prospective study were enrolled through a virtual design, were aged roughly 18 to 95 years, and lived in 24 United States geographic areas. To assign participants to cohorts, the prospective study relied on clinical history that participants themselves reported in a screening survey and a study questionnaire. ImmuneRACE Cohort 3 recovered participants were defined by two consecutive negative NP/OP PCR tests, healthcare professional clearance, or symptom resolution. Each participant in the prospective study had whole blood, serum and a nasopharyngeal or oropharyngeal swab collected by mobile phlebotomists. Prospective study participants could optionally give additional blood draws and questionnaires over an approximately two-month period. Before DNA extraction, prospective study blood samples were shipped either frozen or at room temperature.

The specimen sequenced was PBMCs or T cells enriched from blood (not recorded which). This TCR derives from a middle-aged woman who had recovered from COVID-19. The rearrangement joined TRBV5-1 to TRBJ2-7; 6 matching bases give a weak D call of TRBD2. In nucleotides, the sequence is TGCGCCAGCAGCGGAGGAGGGGACGGGACCTACGAGCAGTACTTC. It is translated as CASSGGGDGTYEQYF.